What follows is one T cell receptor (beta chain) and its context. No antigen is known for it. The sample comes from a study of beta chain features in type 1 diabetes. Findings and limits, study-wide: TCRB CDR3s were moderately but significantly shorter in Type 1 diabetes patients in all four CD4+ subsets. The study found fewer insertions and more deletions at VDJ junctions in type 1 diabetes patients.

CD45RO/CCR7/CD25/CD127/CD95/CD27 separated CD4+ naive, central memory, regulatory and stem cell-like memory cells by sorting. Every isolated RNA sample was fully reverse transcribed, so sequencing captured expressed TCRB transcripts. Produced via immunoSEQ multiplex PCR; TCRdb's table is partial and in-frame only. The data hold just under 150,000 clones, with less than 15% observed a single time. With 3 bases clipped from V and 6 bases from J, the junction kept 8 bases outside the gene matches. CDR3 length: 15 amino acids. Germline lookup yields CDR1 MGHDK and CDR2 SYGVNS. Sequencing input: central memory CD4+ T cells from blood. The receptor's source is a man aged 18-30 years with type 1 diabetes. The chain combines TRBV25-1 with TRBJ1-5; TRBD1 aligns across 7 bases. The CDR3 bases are TGTGCCAGCAGTGAGCGAGACAGGGTCGGTCAGCCCCAGCATTTT. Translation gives CASSERDRVGQPQHF.